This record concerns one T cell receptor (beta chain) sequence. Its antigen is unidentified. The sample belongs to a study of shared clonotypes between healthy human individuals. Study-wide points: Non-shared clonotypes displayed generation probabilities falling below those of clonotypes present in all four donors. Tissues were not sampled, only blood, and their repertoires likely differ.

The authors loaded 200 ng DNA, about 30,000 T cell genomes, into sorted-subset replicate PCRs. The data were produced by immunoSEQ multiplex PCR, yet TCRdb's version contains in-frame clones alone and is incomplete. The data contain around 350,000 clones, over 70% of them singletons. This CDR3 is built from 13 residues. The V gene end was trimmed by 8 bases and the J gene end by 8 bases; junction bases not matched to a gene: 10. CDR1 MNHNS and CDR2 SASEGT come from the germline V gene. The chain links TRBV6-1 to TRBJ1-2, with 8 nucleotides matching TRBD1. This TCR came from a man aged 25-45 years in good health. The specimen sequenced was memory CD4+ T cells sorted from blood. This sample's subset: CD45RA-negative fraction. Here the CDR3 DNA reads TGTGCCAGCGTTAGCCAGGGGGCATTAGGCTACACCTTC. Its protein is CASVSQGALGYTF.